Only a few counts were recorded for the clone carrying this TCR beta chain. Its specificity is not known. Healthy Caucasian individuals made up all the donors. TCRdb independently ran MiXCR on the 5' RACE reads; one entry per CDR3 protein. Of 420,000 or so distinct CDR3 sequences detected, under 20% appear once; the ten largest clones hold around 12%. These data originate in a study of identical twins. General study findings and limits: Not following the same donors, the study drew its conclusions from cross-sectional statistical analysis. Within cord blood, abundant beta clonotypes carried fewer insertions, but memory repertoires showed no such trend.

The V gene end was trimmed by 4 bases and the J gene end by 0 bases; junction bases not matched to a gene: 8. In germline, CDR1 is DFQATT, CDR2 SNEGSKA (reference sequence). This CDR3 contains 16 residues. The sequencing sample was made of naive T cells sorted from blood. The sequence derives from a man between 50 and 59 years old in good health. The chain combines TRBV20-1 with TRBJ2-7, with 11 bases identical to TRBD2. The CDR3 loop is CSANPGLAASSYEQYF. In DNA form, the CDR3 reads TGCAGTGCTAATCCGGGACTAGCGGCAAGCTCCTACGAGCAGTACTTC.